This T cell receptor (beta chain) emerged from a study of T-cell reconstitution after alpha-beta-depleted transplantation in children. This clonotype was detected a few times. The CDR3 totals 16 residues. Deletions cut 3 bases from V and 5 bases from J, with 19 bases between. Looked up from germline, CDR1 is LGHNA and CDR2 is YSLEER. Construction of the TCRbeta library involved unique molecular identifiers. A single record per CDR3 protein comes from TCRdb applying MiXCR to the PCR reads. The table lists 350,000 to 400,000 distinct CDR3 sequences, over 20% of them singletons. The chain joins TRBV4-3 to TRBJ2-5, with a possible D match to TRBD1 (6 bases). This receptor was taken from a human donor who donated a stem cell graft to a child with acute myeloid leukemia. The material was PBMCs from the stem cell graft donor, obtained from the stem cell graft. CDR3 in amino acids: CASSQIGAGAGETQYF. The CDR3, as DNA: TGCGCCAGCAGCCAGATAGGGGCAGGGGCCGGGGAGACCCAGTACTTC.